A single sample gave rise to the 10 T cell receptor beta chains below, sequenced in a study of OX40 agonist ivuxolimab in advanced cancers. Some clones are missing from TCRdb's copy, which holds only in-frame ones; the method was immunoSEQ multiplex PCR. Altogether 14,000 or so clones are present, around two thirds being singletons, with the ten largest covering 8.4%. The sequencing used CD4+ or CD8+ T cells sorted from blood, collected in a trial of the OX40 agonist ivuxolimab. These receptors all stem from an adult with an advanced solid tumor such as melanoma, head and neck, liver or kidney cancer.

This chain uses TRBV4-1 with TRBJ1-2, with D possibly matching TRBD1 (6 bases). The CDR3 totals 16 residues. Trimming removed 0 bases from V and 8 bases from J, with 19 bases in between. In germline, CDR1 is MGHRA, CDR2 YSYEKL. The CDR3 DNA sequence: TGCGCCAGCAGCCAAGATATCCCCCCGACAGGAGGGGGCTACACCTTC. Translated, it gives CASSQDIPPTGGGYTF.

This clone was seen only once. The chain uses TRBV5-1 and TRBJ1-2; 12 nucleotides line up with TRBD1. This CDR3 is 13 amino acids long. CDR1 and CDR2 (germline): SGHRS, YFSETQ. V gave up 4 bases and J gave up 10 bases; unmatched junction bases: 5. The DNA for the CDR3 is TGCGCCAGCAGCACCGGGACAGGGGGCTTCTACACCTTC. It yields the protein CASSTGTGGFYTF.

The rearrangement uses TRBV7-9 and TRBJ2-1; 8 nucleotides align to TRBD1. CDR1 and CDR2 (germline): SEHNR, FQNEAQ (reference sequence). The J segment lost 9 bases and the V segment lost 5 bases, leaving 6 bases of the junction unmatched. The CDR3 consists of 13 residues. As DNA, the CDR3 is TGTGCCAGCAGCCAGGGGGCCGGGGCTGAGCAGTTCTTC. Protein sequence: CASSQGAGAEQFF.

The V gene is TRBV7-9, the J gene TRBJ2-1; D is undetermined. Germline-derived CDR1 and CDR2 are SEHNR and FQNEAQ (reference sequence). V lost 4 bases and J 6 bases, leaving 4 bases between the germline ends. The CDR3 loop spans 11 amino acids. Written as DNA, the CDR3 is TGTGCCAGCAGCTCGGGCAATGAGCAGTTCTTC. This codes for CASSSGNEQFF. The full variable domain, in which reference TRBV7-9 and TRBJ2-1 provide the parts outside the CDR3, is DTGVSQNPRHKITKRGQNVTFRCDPISEHNRLYWYRQTLGQGPEFLTYFQNEAQLEKSRLLSDRFSAERPKGSFSTLEIQRTEQGDSAMYLCASSSGNEQFFGPGTRLTVL.

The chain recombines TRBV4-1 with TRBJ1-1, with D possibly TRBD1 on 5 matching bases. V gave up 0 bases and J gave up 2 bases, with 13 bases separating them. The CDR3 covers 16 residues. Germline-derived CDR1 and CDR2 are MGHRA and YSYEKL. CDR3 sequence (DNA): TGCGCCAGCAGCCAAGATAACGCAGGGAAAAACACTGAAGCTTTCTTT. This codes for CASSQDNAGKNTEAFF.

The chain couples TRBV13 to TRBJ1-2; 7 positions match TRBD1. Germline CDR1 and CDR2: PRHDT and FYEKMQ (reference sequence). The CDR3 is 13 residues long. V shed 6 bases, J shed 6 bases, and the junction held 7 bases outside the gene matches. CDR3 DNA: TGTGCCAGCAGTGAGTACAGGGGTCATGGCTACACCTTC. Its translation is CASSEYRGHGYTF.

The CDR3: CASSQDPAGSSSYEQYF. CDR3 sequence (DNA): TGCGCCAGCAGCCAAGATCCAGCAGGGAGTAGCTCCTACGAGCAGTACTTC. This chain uses TRBV4-3 with TRBJ2-7; D possibly uses TRBD1 or TRBD2 (5 bases each). CDR1 is LGHNA, CDR2 YSLEER, per germline. The germline V and J ends were trimmed by 0 bases and 0 bases, with 15 bases remaining between them. The CDR3 runs to 17 residues.

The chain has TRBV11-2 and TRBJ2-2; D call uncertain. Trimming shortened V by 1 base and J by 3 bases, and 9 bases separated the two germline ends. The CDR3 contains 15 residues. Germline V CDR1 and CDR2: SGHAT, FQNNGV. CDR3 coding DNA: TGTGCCAGCAGCTTAGGGGCTAGTTACACCGGGGAGCTGTTTTTT. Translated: CASSLGASYTGELFF.

The CDR3 protein is CASRQASYQETQYF. For the CDR3, the DNA is TGTGCCAGCCGACAGGCCTCTTACCAAGAGACCCAGTACTTC. V and J are TRBV7-6 and TRBJ2-5; tentatively, D is TRBD1 (6 bases). Trimming left V 8 bases short and J 0 bases short, with 13 bases between. CDR1 is SGHVS and CDR2 is FNYEAQ in the germline V gene. CDR3 length: 14 amino acids.

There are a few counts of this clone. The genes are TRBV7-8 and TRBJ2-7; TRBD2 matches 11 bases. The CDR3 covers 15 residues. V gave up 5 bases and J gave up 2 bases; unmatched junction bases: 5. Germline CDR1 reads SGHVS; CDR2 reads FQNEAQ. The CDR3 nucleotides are TGTGCCAGCAGCCAAGGGACTAGCGGAACCTACGAGCAGTACTTC. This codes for CASSQGTSGTYEQYF.